This entry features one T cell receptor (beta chain) sequence. These data belong to a study of cytomegalovirus exposure and HLA in healthy donors. Researchers ran the PCR with 60 Vbeta and 13 Jbeta primers. The repertoire was sequenced with immunoSEQ multiplex PCR; TCRdb's copy has only in-frame clones and lacks some. The table lists about 150,000 clones, around 70% of them singletons, with over 2% in the top ten. The sample was PBMCs. This clonotype was obtained from a man in his forties in good health and CMV-seronegative.

The CDR3 here is CAGLAGGQQFF. CDR3 nucleotides: TGTGCAGGACTAGCGGGAGGCCAGCAGTTCTTC. The V and J genes are TRBV30 and TRBJ2-1; 14 bases fit TRBD2. Germline values: CDR1 GTSNPN, CDR2 SVGIG (reference sequence). This CDR3 comprises 11 residues.